This record covers a single T cell receptor (beta chain). As yet, its antigen is unknown. This sample is drawn from a study of T-cell reconstitution after alpha-beta-depleted transplantation in children. Broader study findings: Several hundred rapidly expanded clones from non-depleted graft cells reportedly supplied alpha-beta T cells about two months post-transplant. Surviving recipient T cells and thymic progenitors accounted for the high day-60 TCRbeta diversity observed in some patients.

Unique molecular identifiers tagged the TCRbeta library. A single record per CDR3 protein comes from TCRdb applying MiXCR to the PCR reads. The table has around 500,000 distinct CDR3 sequences, 23% seen once. The receptor comes from a boy under two years old who had a stem cell transplant for acute myeloid leukemia, so the T cells may come from the graft donor. This specimen was PBMCs, mostly from graft donor cells, taken 360 days after TCRalphabeta/CD19-depleted stem cell transplant.

CDR3 region: CASSPGDRDGYTF. In nucleotides, the CDR3 is TGTGCCAGCAGCCCCGGGGACAGGGATGGCTACACCTTC. This chain connects TRBV27 to TRBJ1-2; 9 nucleotides agree with TRBD1. Germline-derived CDR1 and CDR2 are MNHEY and SMNVEV (reference sequence). This CDR3 is 13 amino acids long. V lost 6 bases and J lost 6; bases outside the gene matches: 5.